There are a few counts of the clone carrying this T cell receptor beta chain. The antigen is undetermined. The data originate from a study of graft-versus-host responses after intestinal transplantation. Whole-study context: Multivisceral, liver-intestinal, or isolated intestinal transplants were given to recipients. Among the recipients, all got anti-thymocyte globulin induction and then tacrolimus and steroids for 3 to 4 years. General study points: The recipient marrow held GvH clones, and some of them showed up first in ileum or blood.

Assay used: immunoSEQ multiplex PCR; TCRdb lists only in-frame clones, some missing. The sample lists about 93,000 clones; around 93% were seen once. This receptor was taken from a human donor who received an intestinal transplant. The source was unstimulated CD8+ T cells sorted from spleen or lymph node cells, collected before intestinal transplant.

The CDR3 loop reads CASSEPGGWSGNTIYF. CDR3 in DNA: TGTGCCAGCAGTGAACCAGGGGGTTGGTCTGGAAACACCATATATTTT. The chain uses TRBV6-1 and TRBJ1-3, with TRBD1 identical over 7 bases. CDR3 length: 16 amino acids. The germline V gene encodes CDR1 MNHNS and CDR2 SASEGT. V lost 2 bases, J lost 1 base, and 5 bases stayed unmatched.